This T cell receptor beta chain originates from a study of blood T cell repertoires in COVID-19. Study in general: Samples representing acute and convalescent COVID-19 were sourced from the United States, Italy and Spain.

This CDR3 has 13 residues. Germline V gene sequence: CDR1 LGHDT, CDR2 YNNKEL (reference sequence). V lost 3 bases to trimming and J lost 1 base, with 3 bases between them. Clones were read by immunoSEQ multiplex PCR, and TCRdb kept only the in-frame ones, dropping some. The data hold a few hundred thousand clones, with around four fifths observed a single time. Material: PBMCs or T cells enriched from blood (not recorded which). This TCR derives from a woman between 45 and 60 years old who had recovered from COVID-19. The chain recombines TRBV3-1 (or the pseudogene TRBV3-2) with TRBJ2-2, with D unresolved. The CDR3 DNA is TGTGCCAGCAGCCACTGGAACACCGGGGAGCTGTTTTTT. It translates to CASSHWNTGELFF.